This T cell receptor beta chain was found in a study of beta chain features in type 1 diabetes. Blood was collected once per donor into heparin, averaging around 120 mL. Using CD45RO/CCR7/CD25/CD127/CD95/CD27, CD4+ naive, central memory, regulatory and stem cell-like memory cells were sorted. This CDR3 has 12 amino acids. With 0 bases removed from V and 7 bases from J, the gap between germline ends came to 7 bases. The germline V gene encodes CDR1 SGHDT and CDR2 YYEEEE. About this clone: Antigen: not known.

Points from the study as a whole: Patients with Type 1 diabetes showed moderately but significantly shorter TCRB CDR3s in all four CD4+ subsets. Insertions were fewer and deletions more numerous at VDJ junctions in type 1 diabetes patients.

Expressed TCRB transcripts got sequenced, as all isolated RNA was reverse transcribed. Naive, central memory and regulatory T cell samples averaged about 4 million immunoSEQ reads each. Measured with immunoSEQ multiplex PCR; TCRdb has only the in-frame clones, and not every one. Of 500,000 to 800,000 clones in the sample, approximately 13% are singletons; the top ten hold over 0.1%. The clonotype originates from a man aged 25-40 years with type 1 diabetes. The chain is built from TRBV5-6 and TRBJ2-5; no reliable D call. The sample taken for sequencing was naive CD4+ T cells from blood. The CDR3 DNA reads TGTGCCAGCAGCTTGGCCGACGGGACCCAGTACTTC. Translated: CASSLADGTQYF.